This is a list of T cell receptor beta chains from one sample in a study of T cell changes during pregnancy in multiple sclerosis. Repertoires were generated with immunoSEQ multiplex PCR, while TCRdb's copy carries only in-frame clones and drops some. This table has about 76,000 clones, approximately 94% appearing once. The sequencing here drew on peripheral blood, taken in the third trimester of pregnancy. The receptors derive from a female donor with multiple sclerosis, enrolled in a pregnancy study. The CDR3 runs from the conserved cysteine through the conserved F or W. A D gene is named only where the DNA matches it firmly.

J: TRBJ2-1; D: TRBD1; V: TRBV5-6; CDR3: CASSRQGYNEQFF
J: TRBJ2-6; D: TRBD1; V: TRBV6-1; CDR3: CASSAGQGATGANVLTF
J: TRBJ2-5; D: TRBD2; V: TRBV6-5; CDR3: CATRFAGGQETQYF
J: TRBJ1-1; D: .; V: TRBV7-3; CDR3: CASSLLGVNTEAFF
J: TRBJ2-1; D: .; V: TRBV5-4; CDR3: CASSWGTFEQFF
J: TRBJ2-7; D: .; V: TRBV4-1; CDR3: CASSPNPSYEQYF
J: TRBJ2-7; D: TRBD2; V: TRBV9; CDR3: CASSVDPAGGGLLWEQYF
J: TRBJ1-1; D: .; V: TRBV6-1; CDR3: CASSESLYNPKRGNTEAFF
J: TRBJ1-1; D: .; V: TRBV7-6; CDR3: CASSLQGVGLSTEAFF
J: TRBJ2-2; D: .; V: TRBV11-3; CDR3: CASSAYPGGNTGELFF
J: TRBJ2-5; D: .; V: TRBV6-5; CDR3: CASSPDRGWGETQYF
J: TRBJ2-1; D: TRBD2; V: TRBV18; CDR3: CASSGGAGGPPDHEQFF
J: TRBJ1-5; D: .; V: TRBV19; CDR3: CASSSGTNSAPQHF
J: TRBJ1-2; D: .; V: TRBV5-1; CDR3: CASSRGEETYGYTF
J: TRBJ1-2; D: .; V: TRBV5-6; CDR3: CASSGRGKDYGYTF
J: TRBJ2-2; D: .; V: TRBV2; CDR3: CASREVRNTGELFF
J: TRBJ2-3; D: TRBD2; V: TRBV6-5; CDR3: CASSWGGGSTDTQYF
J: TRBJ2-2; D: TRBD2; V: TRBV7-7; CDR3: CASSPSGGRTGELFF
J: TRBJ2-5; D: TRBD2; V: TRBV6-5; CDR3: CASSLAGTFGETQYF
J: TRBJ2-5; D: .; V: TRBV19; CDR3: CASSTTGGQETQYF
J: TRBJ2-5; D: TRBD2; V: TRBV9; CDR3: CASSGIAGGPRYQETQYF
J: TRBJ2-3; D: .; V: TRBV5-4; CDR3: CASSFEVSDTQYF
J: TRBJ1-6; D: .; V: TRBV29-1; CDR3: CSVESGGYGSPLHF
J: TRBJ1-1; D: TRBD1; V: TRBV6-5; CDR3: CASSARPGQGEAFF
J: TRBJ2-6; D: TRBD2; V: TRBV5-6; CDR3: CASSLAAGGTGANVLTF
J: TRBJ2-1; D: TRBD2; V: TRBV19; CDR3: CASSVGLAGGSYNEQFF
J: TRBJ2-1; D: TRBD1; V: TRBV6-1; CDR3: CASSPTGGYYNEQFF
J: TRBJ1-4; D: .; V: TRBV30; CDR3: CAWSVQRQKLFF
J: TRBJ2-5; D: .; V: TRBV27; CDR3: CASSLGAWETQYF
J: TRBJ1-3; D: .; V: TRBV2; CDR3: CASRDRPISGNTIYF
J: TRBJ1-1; D: .; V: TRBV6-1; CDR3: CATNREMMNTEAFF
J: TRBJ1-5; D: TRBD1; V: TRBV6-1; CDR3: CASSEEGRGNSNQPQHF
J: TRBJ1-1; D: .; V: TRBV2; CDR3: CASILQRNTEAFF
J: TRBJ2-3; D: TRBD2; V: TRBV5-6; CDR3: CASSLTPTSGTKDTQYF
J: TRBJ1-2; D: .; V: TRBV15; CDR3: CATSRDRQNYGYTF
J: TRBJ2-2; D: .; V: TRBV9; CDR3: CASSPSGTGELFF
J: TRBJ2-7; D: .; V: TRBV7-3; CDR3: CASSLRGGSSYEQYF
J: TRBJ2-2; D: TRBD1; V: TRBV9; CDR3: CASSVRLGQANTGELFF
J: TRBJ2-7; D: TRBD1; V: TRBV7-9; CDR3: CASSRAGTGAYEQYF
J: TRBJ2-1; D: .; V: TRBV6-6; CDR3: CASSPDKNNEQFF
J: TRBJ2-7; D: TRBD1; V: TRBV9; CDR3: CASSPSGTDYEQYF
J: TRBJ1-1; D: TRBD1; V: TRBV5-4; CDR3: CASSFAQGASTEAFF
J: TRBJ1-1; D: .; V: TRBV27; CDR3: CASSLISRNTEAFF
J: TRBJ1-1; D: .; V: TRBV9; CDR3: CASSVFEKGVNTEAFF
J: TRBJ2-6; D: .; V: TRBV2; CDR3: CASRGEGGSSGANVLTF
J: TRBJ2-1; D: .; V: TRBV30; CDR3: CALRGGTFSNINEQFF
J: TRBJ2-7; D: .; V: TRBV9; CDR3: CASSGGPSSYEQYF
J: TRBJ2-7; D: .; V: TRBV27; CDR3: CASSLQGGTFYEQYF
J: TRBJ1-1; D: .; V: TRBV9; CDR3: CASSPRSGATEAFF
J: TRBJ1-3; D: .; V: TRBV27; CDR3: CASRRTSGNTIYF
J: TRBJ2-5; D: .; V: TRBV7-2; CDR3: CASSLVAPQETQYF
J: TRBJ2-5; D: .; V: TRBV15; CDR3: CATSRDYEIQETQYF
J: TRBJ1-2; D: TRBD1; V: TRBV7-9; CDR3: CASSLFRQGDNGYTF
J: TRBJ2-1; D: TRBD2; V: TRBV5-4; CDR3: CASSKGLAGGTYNEQFF
J: TRBJ2-1; D: TRBD2; V: TRBV9; CDR3: CASSVEGLAVNEQFF